Listed below are T cell receptor beta chains from one sample, sequenced in a study of blood T cells in healthy people across ages. TCRdb independently ran MiXCR on the 5' RACE reads; one entry per CDR3 protein. The table has roughly 1,800,000 distinct CDR3 sequences, about 49% seen once. The sequencing input was blood. The receptors shown here come from a woman aged 40-49 years in good health. Each CDR3 is given with its conserved first and last residue. The order of the fields is clone size, V gene, J gene, D gene, CDR3 protein, CDR3 DNA. The D gene is left open where the match is weak. Not every row has a clone size; where given, it reads once, few, many or a size class.

>-|TRBV12-3/TRBV12-4|TRBJ2-7|TRBD2
CASSLVVGLATNEQYF
TGTGCCAGCAGTTTGGTGGTGGGACTAGCGACGAACGAGCAGTACTTC
>-|TRBV20-1|TRBJ1-5|-
CSASRISGAGSNQPQHF
TGCAGTGCTAGCAGAATTTCAGGGGCAGGGAGCAATCAGCCCCAGCATTTT
>-|TRBV10-1|TRBJ2-2|-
CASSANRANTGELFF
TGCGCCAGCAGTGCCAACAGGGCGAACACCGGGGAGCTGTTTTTT
>-|TRBV11-1|TRBJ1-5|-
CASSLSSTGPFNQPQHF
TGTGCCAGCAGCTTATCGTCAACAGGGCCCTTCAATCAGCCCCAGCATTTT
>-|TRBV6-5|TRBJ2-7|-
CGSRSHSSYEQYF
TGTGGCAGCAGGAGTCACTCCTCCTACGAGCAGTACTTC
>-|TRBV18|TRBJ1-2|-
CASSPAGLADFYGYTF
TGTGCCAGCTCACCAGCCGGCTTGGCCGACTTCTATGGCTACACCTTC
>-|TRBV28|TRBJ1-1|-
CASSLNHDTEAFF
TGTGCCAGCAGTTTGAACCATGACACTGAAGCTTTCTTT
>few|TRBV12-3/TRBV12-4|TRBJ1-5|-
CASSLKGVSNQPQHF
TGTGCCAGCAGTTTAAAGGGGGTTAGCAATCAGCCCCAGCATTTT
>-|TRBV4-3|TRBJ2-2|-
CASSPGRGGWTGELFF
TGCGCCAGCAGCCCAGGGAGGGGGGGTTGGACCGGGGAGCTGTTTTTT
>-|TRBV20-1|TRBJ2-1|TRBD1
CSASNIDRAHEQFF
TGCAGTGCTAGTAACATAGACAGGGCCCATGAGCAGTTCTTC
>many|TRBV5-1|TRBJ2-3|-
CASSLSATDTQYF
TGCGCCAGCAGCTTATCGGCAACAGATACGCAGTATTTT
>-|TRBV7-2|TRBJ2-7|TRBD1
CASSFTDPRTGVHEQYF
TGTGCCAGCAGCTTTACAGATCCCAGGACAGGGGTACACGAGCAGTACTTC
>-|TRBV7-2|TRBJ2-4|-
CASSPKGSGGGLAKNIQYF
TGTGCCAGCAGTCCCAAGGGGTCCGGGGGCGGACTAGCCAAAAACATTCAGTACTTC
>-|TRBV7-2|TRBJ1-4|-
CASSRQGSSNEKLFF
TGTGCCAGCAGCCGGCAGGGTTCATCGAATGAAAAACTGTTTTTT
>-|TRBV20-1|TRBJ2-6|-
CSARLPGSLPGANVLTF
TGCAGTGCTAGACTCCCAGGGTCCCTACCTGGGGCCAACGTCCTGACTTTC
>few|TRBV29-1|TRBJ2-3|-
CSAFDHWDTDTQYF
TGCAGCGCCTTCGACCACTGGGACACAGATACGCAGTATTTT